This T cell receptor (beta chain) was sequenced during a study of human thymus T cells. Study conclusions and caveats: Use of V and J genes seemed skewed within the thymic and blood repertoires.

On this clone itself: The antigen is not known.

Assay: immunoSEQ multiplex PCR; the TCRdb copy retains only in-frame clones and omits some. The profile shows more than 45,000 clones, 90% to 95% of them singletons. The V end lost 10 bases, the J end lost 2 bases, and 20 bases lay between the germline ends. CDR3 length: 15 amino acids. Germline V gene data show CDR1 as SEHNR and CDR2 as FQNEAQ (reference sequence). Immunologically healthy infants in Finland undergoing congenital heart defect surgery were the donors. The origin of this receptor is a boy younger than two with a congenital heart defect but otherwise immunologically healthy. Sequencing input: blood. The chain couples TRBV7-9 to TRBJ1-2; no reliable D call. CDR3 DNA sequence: TGTGCCACTCCGACCCCGGCTAAACGAAACTATGGCTACACCTTC. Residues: CATPTPAKRNYGYTF.